This note documents a single TCR beta chain sequence. Repertoires were generated with immunoSEQ multiplex PCR, while TCRdb's copy carries only in-frame clones and drops some. The sample includes under 150,000 clones, 70% to 90% of them seen just once. These data are taken from a study of control samples from healthy donors and cancer patients. The clonotype was recovered from a woman between 65 and 79 years old in good health. The source material was blood.

CDR3: CASSLSSYGYTF. CDR3 nucleotides: TGTGCCAGCAGCCTCTCGAGCTATGGCTACACCTTC. The chain has TRBV7-2 and TRBJ1-2; D is ambiguous. CDR1 and CDR2 (germline): SGHTA, FQGNSA. V was cut by 5 bases and J by 4 bases, with 8 bases left in between. This CDR3 comprises 12 residues. Filled out from reference TRBV7-2 and TRBJ1-2, the complete variable domain reads GAGVSQSPSNKVTEKGKDVELRCDPISGHTALYWYRQSLGQGLEFLIYFQGNSAPDKSGLPSDRFSAERTGGSVSTLTIQRTQQEDSAVYLCASSLSSYGYTFGSGTRLTVV.